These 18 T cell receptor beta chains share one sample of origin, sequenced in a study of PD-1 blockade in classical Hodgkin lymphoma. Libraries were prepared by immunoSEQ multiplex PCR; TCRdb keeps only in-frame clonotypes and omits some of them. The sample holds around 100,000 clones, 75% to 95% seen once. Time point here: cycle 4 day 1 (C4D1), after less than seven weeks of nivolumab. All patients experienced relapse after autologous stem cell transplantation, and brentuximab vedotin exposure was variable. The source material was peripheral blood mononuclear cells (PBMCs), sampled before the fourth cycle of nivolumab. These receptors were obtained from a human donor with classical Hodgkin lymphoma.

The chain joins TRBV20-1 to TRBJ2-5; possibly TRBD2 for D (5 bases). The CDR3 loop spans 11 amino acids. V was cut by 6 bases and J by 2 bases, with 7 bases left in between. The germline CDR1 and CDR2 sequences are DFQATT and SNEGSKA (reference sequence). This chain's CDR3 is CSAGKQETQYF. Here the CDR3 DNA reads TGCAGTGCCGGGAAACAAGAGACCCAGTACTTC.

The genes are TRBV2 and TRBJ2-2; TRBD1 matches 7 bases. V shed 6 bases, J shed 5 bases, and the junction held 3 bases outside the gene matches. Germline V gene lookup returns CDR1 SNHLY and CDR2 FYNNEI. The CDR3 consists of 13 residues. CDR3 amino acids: CASRGQLTGELFF. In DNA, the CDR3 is TGTGCCAGCAGGGGACAGTTGACCGGGGAGCTGTTTTTT.

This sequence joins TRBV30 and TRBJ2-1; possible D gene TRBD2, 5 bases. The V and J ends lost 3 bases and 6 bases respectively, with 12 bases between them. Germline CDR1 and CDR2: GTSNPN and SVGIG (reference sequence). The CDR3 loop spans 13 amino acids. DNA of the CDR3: TGTGCCTGGAGCGCTTCACTAGTCAATGAGCAGTTCTTC. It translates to CAWSASLVNEQFF.

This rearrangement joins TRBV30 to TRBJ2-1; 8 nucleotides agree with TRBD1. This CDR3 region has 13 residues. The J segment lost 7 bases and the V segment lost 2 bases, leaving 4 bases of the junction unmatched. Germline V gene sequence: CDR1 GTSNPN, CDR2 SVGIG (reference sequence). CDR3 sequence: CAWSPQGGNEQFF. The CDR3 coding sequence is TGTGCCTGGAGTCCACAGGGGGGAAATGAGCAGTTCTTC.

The CDR3 nucleotides are TGTGCCAGCAGTTACCAATTTGGCTACACCTTC. This codes for CASSYQFGYTF. The rearrangement uses TRBV6-6 and TRBJ1-2; D gene uncertain. This CDR3 comprises 11 residues. Looked up from germline, CDR1 is MNHNY and CDR2 is SVGAGI (reference sequence). V was clipped by 2 bases and J by 7 bases, with 5 bases between them.

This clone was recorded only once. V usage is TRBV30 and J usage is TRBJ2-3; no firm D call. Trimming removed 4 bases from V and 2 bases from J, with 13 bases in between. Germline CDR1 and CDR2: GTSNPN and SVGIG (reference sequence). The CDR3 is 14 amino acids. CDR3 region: CAWNRKGYTDTQYF. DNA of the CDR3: TGTGCCTGGAATAGGAAGGGATACACAGATACGCAGTATTTT.

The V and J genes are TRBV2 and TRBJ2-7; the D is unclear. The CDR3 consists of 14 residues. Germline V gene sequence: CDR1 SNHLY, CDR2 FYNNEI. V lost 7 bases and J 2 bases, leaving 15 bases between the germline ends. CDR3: CASNVDPMAYEQYF. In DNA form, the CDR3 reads TGTGCCAGCAACGTAGACCCGATGGCCTACGAGCAGTACTTC.

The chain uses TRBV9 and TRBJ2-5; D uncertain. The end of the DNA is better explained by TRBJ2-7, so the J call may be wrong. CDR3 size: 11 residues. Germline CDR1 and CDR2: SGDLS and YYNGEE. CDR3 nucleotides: TGTGCCAGCAGCGTAGACAACGAGCAGTACTTC. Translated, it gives CASSVDNEQYF.

DNA for the CDR3: TGTGCCAGCAGTTACTCAGGGGACCAGCCCCAGCATTTT. Protein: CASSYSGDQPQHF. V is TRBV6-5 and J is TRBJ1-5; tentatively, D is TRBD1 (5 bases). CDR3 length: 13 amino acids. Trimming took 0 bases from V and 7 from J, leaving 7 bases between them. Germline assignment: CDR1 MNHEY and CDR2 SVGAGI.

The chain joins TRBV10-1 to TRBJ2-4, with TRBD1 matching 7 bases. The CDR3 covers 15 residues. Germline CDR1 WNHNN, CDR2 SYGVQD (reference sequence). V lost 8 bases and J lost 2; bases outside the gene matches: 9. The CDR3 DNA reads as TGCGCCAGCCGAAGACAGGGCAGATCCAAAAACATTCAGTACTTC. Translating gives CASRRQGRSKNIQYF.

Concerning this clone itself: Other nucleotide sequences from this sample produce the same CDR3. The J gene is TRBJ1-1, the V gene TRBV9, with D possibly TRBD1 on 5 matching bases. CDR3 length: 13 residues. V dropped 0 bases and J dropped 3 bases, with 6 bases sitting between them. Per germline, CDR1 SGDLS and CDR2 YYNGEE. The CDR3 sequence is CASSVAGDTEAFF. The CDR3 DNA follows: TGTGCCAGCAGCGTAGCGGGGGACACTGAAGCTTTCTTT.

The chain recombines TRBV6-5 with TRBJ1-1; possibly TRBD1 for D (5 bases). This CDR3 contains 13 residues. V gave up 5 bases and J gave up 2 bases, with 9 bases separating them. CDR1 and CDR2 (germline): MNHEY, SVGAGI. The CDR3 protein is CASSPGFNTEAFF. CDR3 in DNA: TGTGCCAGCAGTCCAGGGTTTAACACTGAAGCTTTCTTT.

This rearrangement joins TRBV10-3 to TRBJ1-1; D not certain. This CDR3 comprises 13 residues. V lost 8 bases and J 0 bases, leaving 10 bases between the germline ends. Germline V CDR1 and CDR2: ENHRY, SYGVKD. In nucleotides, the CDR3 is TGTGCCATCCTCGAGAATTTGAACACTGAAGCTTTCTTT. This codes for CAILENLNTEAFF.

The CDR3 protein is CATGGDSVRSPLHF. The CDR3 DNA follows: TGTGCCACGGGGGGGGACAGCGTTAGGTCACCCCTCCACTTT. The V gene is TRBV15, the J gene TRBJ1-6, with TRBD1 identical over 7 bases. The CDR3 runs 14 residues. Losses at the gene ends were 9 bases for V and 10 bases for J; bases not matched to a gene: 12. Germline V gene lookup returns CDR1 LNHNV and CDR2 YYDKDF (reference sequence).

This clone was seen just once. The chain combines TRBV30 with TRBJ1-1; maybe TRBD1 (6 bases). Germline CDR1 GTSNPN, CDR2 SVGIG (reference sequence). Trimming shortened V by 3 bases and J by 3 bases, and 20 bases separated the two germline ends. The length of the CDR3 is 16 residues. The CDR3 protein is CAWSEWTVASDTEAFF. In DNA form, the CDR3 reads TGTGCCTGGAGCGAATGGACAGTGGCGTCGGACACTGAAGCTTTCTTT.

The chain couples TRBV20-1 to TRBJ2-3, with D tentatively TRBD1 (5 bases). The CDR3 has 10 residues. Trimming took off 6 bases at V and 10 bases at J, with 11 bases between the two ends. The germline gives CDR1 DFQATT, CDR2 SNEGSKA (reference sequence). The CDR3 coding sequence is TGCAGTGCCGGTGCCAGGGCGCAGTATTTT. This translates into CSAGARAQYF.

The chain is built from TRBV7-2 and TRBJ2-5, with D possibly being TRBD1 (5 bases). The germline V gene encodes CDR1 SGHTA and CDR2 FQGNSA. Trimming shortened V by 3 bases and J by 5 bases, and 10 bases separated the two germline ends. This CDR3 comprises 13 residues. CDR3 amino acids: CASSFVQAETQYF. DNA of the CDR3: TGTGCCAGCAGCTTTGTACAGGCGGAGACCCAGTACTTC.

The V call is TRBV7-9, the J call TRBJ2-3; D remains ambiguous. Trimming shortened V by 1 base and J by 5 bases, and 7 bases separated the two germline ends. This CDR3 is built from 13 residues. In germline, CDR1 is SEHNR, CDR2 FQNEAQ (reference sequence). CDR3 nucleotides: TGTGCCAGCAGCTTAGGGACCGAAGATACGCAGTATTTT. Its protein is CASSLGTEDTQYF.